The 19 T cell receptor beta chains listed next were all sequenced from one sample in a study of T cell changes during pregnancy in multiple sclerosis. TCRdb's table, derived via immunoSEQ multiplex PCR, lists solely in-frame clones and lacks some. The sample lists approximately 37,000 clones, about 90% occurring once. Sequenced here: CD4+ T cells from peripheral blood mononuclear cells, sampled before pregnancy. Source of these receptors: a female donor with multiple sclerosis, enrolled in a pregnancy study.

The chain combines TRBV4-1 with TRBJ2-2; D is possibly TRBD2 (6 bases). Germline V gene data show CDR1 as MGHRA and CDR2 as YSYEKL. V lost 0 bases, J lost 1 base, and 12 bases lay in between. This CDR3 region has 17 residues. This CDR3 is CASSQDYRRGNTGELFF. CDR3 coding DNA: TGCGCCAGCAGCCAAGATTACAGGAGGGGGAACACCGGGGAGCTGTTTTTT.

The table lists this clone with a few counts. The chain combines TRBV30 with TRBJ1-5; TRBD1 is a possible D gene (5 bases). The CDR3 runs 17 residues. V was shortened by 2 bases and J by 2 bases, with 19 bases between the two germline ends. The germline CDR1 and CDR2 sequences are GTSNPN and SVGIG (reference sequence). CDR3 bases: TGTGCCTGGAGTCCCCGTCGGGGGGTAGGTGGCAATCAGCCCCAGCATTTT. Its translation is CAWSPRRGVGGNQPQHF.

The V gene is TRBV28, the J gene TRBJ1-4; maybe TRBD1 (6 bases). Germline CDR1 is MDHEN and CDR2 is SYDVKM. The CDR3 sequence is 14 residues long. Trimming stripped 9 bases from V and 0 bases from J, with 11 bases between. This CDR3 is CASGTFATNEKLFF. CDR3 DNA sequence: TGTGCCAGTGGGACATTTGCAACTAATGAAAAACTGTTTTTT. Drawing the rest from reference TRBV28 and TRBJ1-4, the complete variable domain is DVKVTQSSRYLVKRTGEKVFLECVQDMDHENMFWYRQDPGLGLRLIYFSYDVKMKEKGDIPEGYSVSREKKERFSLILESASTNQTSMYLCASGTFATNEKLFFGSGTQLSVL.

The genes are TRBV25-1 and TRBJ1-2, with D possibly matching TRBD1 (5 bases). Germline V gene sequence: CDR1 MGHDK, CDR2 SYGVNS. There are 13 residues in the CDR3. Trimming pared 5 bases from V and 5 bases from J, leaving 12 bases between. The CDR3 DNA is TGTGCCAGCAGTAGGGGATCCGTATATGGCTACACCTTC. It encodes CASSRGSVYGYTF.

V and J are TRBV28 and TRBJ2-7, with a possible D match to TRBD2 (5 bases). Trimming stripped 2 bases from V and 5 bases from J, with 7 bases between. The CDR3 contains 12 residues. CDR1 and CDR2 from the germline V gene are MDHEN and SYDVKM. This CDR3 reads CASSLTADEQYF. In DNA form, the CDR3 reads TGTGCCAGCAGTTTAACAGCGGACGAGCAGTACTTC.

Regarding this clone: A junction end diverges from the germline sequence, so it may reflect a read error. This chain's CDR3 is CASGERTRLSYEQYF. CDR3 bases: TGTGCCAGCGGTGAAAGGACACGTCTGTCCTACGAGCAGTACTTC. The chain has TRBV6-1 and TRBJ2-7; TRBD1 might be the D (5 bases). The germline V gene has CDR1 MNHNS and CDR2 SASEGT. This CDR3 is 15 amino acids long.

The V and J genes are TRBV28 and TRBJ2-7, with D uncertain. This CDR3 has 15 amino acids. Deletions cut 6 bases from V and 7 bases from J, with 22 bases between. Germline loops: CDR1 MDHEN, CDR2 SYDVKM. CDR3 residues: CASSSTRSPTREQYF. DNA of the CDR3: TGTGCCAGCAGCTCCACTCGGTCCCCAACCAGGGAGCAGTACTTC.

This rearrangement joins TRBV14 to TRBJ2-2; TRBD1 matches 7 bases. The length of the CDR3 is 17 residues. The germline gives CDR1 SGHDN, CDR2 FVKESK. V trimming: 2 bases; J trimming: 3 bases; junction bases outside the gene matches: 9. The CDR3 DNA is TGTGCCAGCAGCCAATCCTTCCGGGACAGATACACCGGGGAGCTGTTTTTT. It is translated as CASSQSFRDRYTGELFF.

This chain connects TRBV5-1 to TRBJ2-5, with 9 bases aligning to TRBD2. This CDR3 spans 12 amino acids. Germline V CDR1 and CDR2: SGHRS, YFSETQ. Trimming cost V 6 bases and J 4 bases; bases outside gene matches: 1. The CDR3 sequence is CASTSGTETQYF. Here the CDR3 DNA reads TGCGCCAGCACTAGCGGGACAGAGACCCAGTACTTC.

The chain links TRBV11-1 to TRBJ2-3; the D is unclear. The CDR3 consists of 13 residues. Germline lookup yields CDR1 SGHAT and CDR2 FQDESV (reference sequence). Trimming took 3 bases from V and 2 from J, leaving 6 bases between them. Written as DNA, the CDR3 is TGTGCCAGCAGCTTTGCGGACACAGATACGCAGTATTTT. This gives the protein CASSFADTDTQYF.

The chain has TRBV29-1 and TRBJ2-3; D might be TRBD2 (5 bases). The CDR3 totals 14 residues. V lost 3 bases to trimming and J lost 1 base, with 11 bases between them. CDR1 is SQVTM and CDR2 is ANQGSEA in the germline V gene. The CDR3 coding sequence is TGCAGCGTTGAGGTGGGAGAAGGCACAGATACGCAGTATTTT. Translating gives CSVEVGEGTDTQYF.

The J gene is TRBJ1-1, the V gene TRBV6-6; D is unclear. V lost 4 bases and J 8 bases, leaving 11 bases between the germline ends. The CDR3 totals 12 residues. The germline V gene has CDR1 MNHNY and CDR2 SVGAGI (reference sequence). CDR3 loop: CASSFEVGEAFF. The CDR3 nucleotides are TGTGCCAGCAGTTTTGAAGTTGGCGAAGCTTTCTTT.

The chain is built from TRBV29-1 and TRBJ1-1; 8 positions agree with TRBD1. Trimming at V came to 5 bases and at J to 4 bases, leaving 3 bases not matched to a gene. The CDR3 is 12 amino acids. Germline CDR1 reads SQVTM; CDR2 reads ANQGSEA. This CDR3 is CSVRTGGTEAFF. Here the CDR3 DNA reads TGCAGCGTTAGAACAGGGGGCACTGAAGCTTTCTTT. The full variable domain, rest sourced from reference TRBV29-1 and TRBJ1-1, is SAVISQKPSRDICQRGTSLTIQCQVDSQVTMMFWYRQQPGQSLTLIATANQGSEATYESGFVIDKFPISRPNLTFSTLTVSNMSPEDSSIYLCSVRTGGTEAFFGQGTRLTVV.

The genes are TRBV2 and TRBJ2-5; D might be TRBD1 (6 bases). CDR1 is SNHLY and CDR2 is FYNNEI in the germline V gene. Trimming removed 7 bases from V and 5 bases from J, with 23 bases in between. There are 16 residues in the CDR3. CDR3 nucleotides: TGTGCCAGCACTCCCCTGATTAGGGGGTACGGGGAGACCCAGTACTTC. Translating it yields CASTPLIRGYGETQYF.

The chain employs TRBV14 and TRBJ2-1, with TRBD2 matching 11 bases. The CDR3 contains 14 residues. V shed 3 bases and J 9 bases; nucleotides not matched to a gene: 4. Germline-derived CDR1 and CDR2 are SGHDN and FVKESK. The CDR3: CASSHLAGGGEQFF. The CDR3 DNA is TGTGCCAGCAGCCATCTAGCGGGGGGAGGTGAGCAGTTCTTC.

This CDR3 is CASSQERGGSYGYTF. Here the CDR3 DNA reads TGTGCCAGCAGCCAAGAGAGGGGGGGCAGCTATGGCTACACCTTC. The chain has TRBV4-2 and TRBJ1-2; a possible D gene is TRBD1 (6 bases). The CDR3 is 15 residues long. Trimming removed 0 bases at V and 4 bases at J, with 12 bases between. CDR1 is LGHNA, CDR2 YNFKEQ, per germline.

The CDR3 DNA reads TGTGCCAGCAGTTCGGACTACCTCTCGAACACCGGGGAGCTGTTTTTT. Protein sequence: CASSSDYLSNTGELFF. The rearrangement joins TRBV2 to TRBJ2-2; a possible D gene is TRBD2 (6 bases). CDR1 is SNHLY and CDR2 is FYNNEI in the germline V gene. The germline V and J ends were trimmed by 5 bases and 0 bases, with 13 bases remaining between them. CDR3 length: 16 amino acids.

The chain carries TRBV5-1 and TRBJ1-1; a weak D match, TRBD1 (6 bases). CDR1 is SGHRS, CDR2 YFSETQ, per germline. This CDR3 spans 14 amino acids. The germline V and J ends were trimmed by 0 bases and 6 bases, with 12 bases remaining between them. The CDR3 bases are TGCGCCAGCAGCTTGGGTAACAGGGATCCTGAAGCTTTCTTT. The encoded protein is CASSLGNRDPEAFF.

Written as DNA, the CDR3 is TGCGCCAGCCGAAGACTAGCGGGAGGAACAGATACGCAGTATTTT. It is translated as CASRRLAGGTDTQYF. V usage is TRBV5-1 and J usage is TRBJ2-3, with 13 positions matching TRBD2. Germline CDR1 reads SGHRS; CDR2 reads YFSETQ. The V and J ends lost 7 bases and 3 bases, in that order; junction bases with no gene match: 5. The CDR3 has 15 residues. Supplemented by reference TRBV5-1 and TRBJ2-3, the full variable domain reads KAGVTQTPRYLIKTRGQQVTLSCSPISGHRSVSWYQQTPGQGLQFLFEYFSETQRNKGNFPGRFSGRQFSNSRSEMNVSTLELGDSALYLCASRRLAGGTDTQYFGPGTRLTVL.